This TCR beta chain was sequenced in a study of regulatory T cells in long-lasting Graves disease. As for the study in general: Over 5 years of antithyroid drugs plus positive TSH receptor antibodies defined persistent Graves' disease. Overall study results and limits: TRBV28, TRBJ1-2 and TRBJ2-5 emerged as the favored segments in persistent disease. Relative to new patients (roughly 980), persistent patients exhibited greater sharing of public clonotypes (around 2,700).

This clonotype was detected ten times or more. The antigen remains unidentified. Sequencing libraries for TCR beta were prepared with iRepertoire HTBI primers and Arm-PCR of CDR3 regions. MiXCR was run by TCRdb on the multiplex PCR reads, yielding one entry per CDR3 protein. In the table there are about 460,000 distinct CDR3 sequences, 22% of which are singletons. V lost 3 bases and J lost 7, with 15 bases in between. Germline lookup yields CDR1 MDHEN and CDR2 SYDVKM. The CDR3 loop spans 14 amino acids. The time point was: persistent/refractory GD, antithyroid drugs over 5 years with positive TRAb. Construction of the TCR library relied on RNA isolated from PBMCs. EDTA tubes received approximately 9 milliliters of drawn peripheral blood.

This sample comprised peripheral blood mononuclear cells (PBMCs), obtained when the disease was refractory, from a patient treated with antithyroid drugs. The chain uses TRBV28 and TRBJ1-2, with a weak D call TRBD1 (5 bases). The sequence derives from a female donor with Graves disease. CDR3 amino acids: CASSLSEGLGGYTF. CDR3 nucleotide sequence: TGTGCCAGCAGTTTGTCAGAGGGGTTGGGTGGCTACACCTTC.